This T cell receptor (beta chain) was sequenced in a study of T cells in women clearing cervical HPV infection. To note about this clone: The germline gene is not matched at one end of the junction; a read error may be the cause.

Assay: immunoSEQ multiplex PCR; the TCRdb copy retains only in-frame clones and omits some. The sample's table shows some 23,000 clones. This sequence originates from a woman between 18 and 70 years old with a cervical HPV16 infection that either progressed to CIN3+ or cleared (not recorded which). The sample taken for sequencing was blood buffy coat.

The sequenced part of the CDR3 DNA is TGCGCCAGCAGCCAAGCCGCGGCATCTAGCACAGATACG. As protein: CASSQAAASSTDT. The whole CDR3 protein is CASSQAAASSTDTQYF. The genes are TRBV4-2 and TRBJ2-3; D gene unclear. The read stops 3 residues short of the end of the CDR3; the missing end is completed from the germline J gene. The germline V gene has CDR1 LGHNA and CDR2 YNFKEQ. The CDR3 runs to 16 residues.